The 21 T cell receptor beta chains listed next were all sequenced from one sample in a study of OX40 agonist ivuxolimab in advanced cancers. Measured with immunoSEQ multiplex PCR; TCRdb has only the in-frame clones, and not every one. The sample includes roughly 61,000 clones, approximately 93% of them seen just once. The specimen comprised CD4+ or CD8+ T cells sorted from blood, sampled in a trial of the OX40 agonist ivuxolimab. The receptors shown here come from an adult with an advanced solid tumor such as melanoma, head and neck, liver or kidney cancer.

The rearrangement links TRBV11-2 to TRBJ1-1; 7 bases agree with TRBD1. Germline V gene data show CDR1 as SGHAT and CDR2 as FQNNGV. CDR3 length equals 12 residues. The trim removed 5 bases at V and 5 bases at J, leaving 2 bases unmatched. CDR3 amino acids: CASSPGGTEAFF. CDR3 nucleotide sequence: TGTGCCAGCAGCCCAGGGGGGACTGAAGCTTTCTTT.

The chain employs TRBV21-1 and TRBJ1-4. TRBV21-1 is an annotated pseudogene. The CDR3 is 16 amino acids. Here the CDR3 DNA reads TGTGCCAGCAGCAAAGGGGTGGGTCCAACTAATGAAAAACTGTTTTTT. Encoded protein: CASSKGVGPTNEKLFF.

CDR3 in amino acids: CASSPSGFYEQYF. CDR3 bases: TGTGCCAGCAGCCCAAGCGGCTTCTACGAGCAGTACTTC. The chain links TRBV7-3 to TRBJ2-7; D might be TRBD2 (5 bases). V dropped 5 bases and J dropped 3 bases, with 11 bases sitting between them. Germline V gives CDR1 SGHTA, CDR2 FQGTGA. The CDR3 runs to 13 residues.

The chain recombines TRBV28 with TRBJ1-3; D is possibly TRBD1 (6 bases). This CDR3 comprises 14 residues. V gave up 6 bases and J gave up 8 bases, with 17 bases separating them. CDR1 is MDHEN, CDR2 SYDVKM, per germline. DNA of the CDR3: TGTGCCAGCAGGACAATCGAAGGGGGGGACACCATATATTTT. The encoded protein is CASRTIEGGDTIYF.

This clone was observed once. The J gene is TRBJ2-1, the V gene TRBV19, with 12 bases aligning to TRBD2. The CDR3 has 14 amino acids. CDR1 is LNHDA and CDR2 is SQIVND in the germline V gene (reference sequence). Trimming at V came to 2 bases and at J to 10 bases, leaving 3 bases not matched to a gene. The CDR3 DNA follows: TGTGCCAGTAGTATACTAGCGGGGGGGCGCGAGCAGTTCTTC. Translation gives CASSILAGGREQFF.

The chain couples TRBV11-2 to TRBJ2-7; D may be TRBD1 or TRBD2 (5 bases each). Per germline, CDR1 SGHAT and CDR2 FQNNGV. The CDR3 is made up of 15 amino acids. The V end was cut by 4 bases, the J end by 2 bases, with 15 bases between. CDR3 DNA sequence: TGTGCCAGCAGCTCGCCGATCGGGGCAACCTACGAGCAGTACTTC. Protein sequence: CASSSPIGATYEQYF.

This clone was seen just once. The J gene is TRBJ1-2, the V gene TRBV27; a possible D gene is TRBD1 (6 bases). Germline loops: CDR1 MNHEY, CDR2 SMNVEV (reference sequence). V lost 6 bases, J lost 5 bases, and 28 bases lay in between. The CDR3 has 18 amino acids. The DNA of the CDR3 is TGTGCCAGCAGCCCTCTATCAGGGGCCAGGGAGGTTCAGTATGGCTACACCTTC. This encodes CASSPLSGAREVQYGYTF.

This chain uses TRBV6-1 with TRBJ2-1; D is ambiguous. Between the trimmed V and J ends, which lost 7 bases and 0 bases, there was a span of 13 bases. The length of the CDR3 is 15 residues. Per germline, CDR1 MNHNS and CDR2 SASEGT. Here the CDR3 reads CASNRDRSSYNEQFF. CDR3 in DNA: TGTGCCAGCAACCGAGACCGAAGCTCCTACAATGAGCAGTTCTTC.

The chain couples TRBV5-8 to TRBJ1-1, with D perhaps matching TRBD1 (6 bases). V was shortened by 3 bases and J by 5 bases, with 14 bases between the two germline ends. In germline, CDR1 is SGHTS, CDR2 YDEGEE. This CDR3 region has 14 residues. This chain's CDR3 is CASSSSRGWTEAFF. The CDR3 nucleotides are TGTGCCAGCAGCTCCTCTAGGGGGTGGACTGAAGCTTTCTTT.

The rearrangement joins TRBV13 to TRBJ2-1; D not certain. The CDR3 has 12 amino acids. V gave up 5 bases and J gave up 9 bases, with 11 bases separating them. Per germline, CDR1 PRHDT and CDR2 FYEKMQ (reference sequence). CDR3 protein: CASSPLSGEQFF. The CDR3 nucleotides are TGTGCCAGCAGCCCACTTTCCGGTGAGCAGTTCTTC.

This clone was counted once. J is TRBJ1-2 and V is TRBV6-5; perhaps TRBD1 as D (6 bases). The CDR3 runs 13 residues. CDR1 and CDR2 from the germline V gene are MNHEY and SVGAGI. V gave up 5 bases and J gave up 6 bases, with 13 bases separating them. The CDR3 nucleotides are TGTGCCAGCAGTGCCAGGGGATACGATGGCTACACCTTC. Translating it yields CASSARGYDGYTF.

V is TRBV6-6 and J is TRBJ1-5; D is perhaps TRBD1 (5 bases). V was trimmed by 2 bases and J by 6 bases, leaving 17 bases between them. CDR3 length equals 16 residues. CDR1 and CDR2 (germline): MNHNY, SVGAGI (reference sequence). For the CDR3, the DNA is TGTGCCAGCAGTTACGGGATGGGAGGGACCAGTCAGCCCCAGCATTTT. This sequence encodes CASSYGMGGTSQPQHF.

CDR3 DNA: TGTGCCAGTAGTATGCGTCCGGACACTGAAGCTTTCTTT. Encoded protein: CASSMRPDTEAFF. J is TRBJ1-1 and V is TRBV19; D not certain. CDR3 length: 13 amino acids. Trimming took off 3 bases at V and 3 bases at J, with 8 bases between the two ends. CDR1 is LNHDA and CDR2 is SQIVND in the germline V gene (reference sequence).

The V gene is TRBV11-2, the J gene TRBJ2-3, with 14 positions matching TRBD2. V shed 2 bases and J 2 bases; nucleotides not matched to a gene: 6. From germline, CDR1 is SGHAT and CDR2 FQNNGV. This CDR3 has 18 amino acids. The CDR3 protein is CASSLLPGLAGDTDTQYF. For the CDR3, the DNA is TGTGCCAGCAGCTTACTTCCGGGACTAGCGGGGGACACAGATACGCAGTATTTT.

The chain has TRBV2 and TRBJ1-5, with 7 bases lining up with TRBD1. This CDR3 is built from 14 residues. Trimming removed 9 bases from V and 4 bases from J; junction bases left unmatched: 9. CDR1 is SNHLY and CDR2 is FYNNEI in the germline V gene. This CDR3 is CARGQVRGNQPQHF. The CDR3 coding sequence is TGTGCCAGGGGCCAGGTCAGGGGGAATCAGCCCCAGCATTTT.

In DNA, the CDR3 is TGTGCCAGCAGCCTGACAGGGGCCGAGCAGTACTTC. This sequence encodes CASSLTGAEQYF. The rearrangement joins TRBV7-8 to TRBJ2-7; 8 nucleotides line up with TRBD1. The CDR3 totals 12 residues. With V trimmed by 5 bases and J by 6 bases, 3 bases remained unmatched. Germline V CDR1 and CDR2: SGHVS, FQNEAQ. The full variable domain, rest sourced from reference TRBV7-8 and TRBJ2-7, is GAGVSQSPRYKVAKRGQDVALRCDPISGHVSLFWYQQALGQGPEFLTYFQNEAQLDKSGLPSDRFFAERPEGSVSTLKIQRTQQEDSAVYLCASSLTGAEQYFGPGTRLTVT.

The chain carries TRBV4-1 and TRBJ2-7; 7 bases map to TRBD1. Looked up from germline, CDR1 is MGHRA and CDR2 is YSYEKL. The CDR3 covers 15 residues. The ends lost 0 bases at V and 3 bases at J; junction bases unmatched: 5. CDR3 nucleotides: TGCGCCAGCAGCCAAGAGGACAGGTTTCTCTACGAGCAGTACTTC. Translated, it gives CASSQEDRFLYEQYF.

The J gene is TRBJ1-3, the V gene TRBV7-8; 7 positions match TRBD1. V dropped 5 bases and J dropped 4; count of bases not matched to a gene: 8. CDR3 size: 15 residues. Germline loops: CDR1 SGHVS, CDR2 FQNEAQ. CDR3 loop: CASSPSGGTGNTIYF. The CDR3 nucleotides read TGTGCCAGCAGCCCCTCAGGGGGTACGGGAAACACCATATATTTT.

The rearrangement joins TRBV7-9 to TRBJ1-2, with TRBD1 matching over 7 bases. The CDR3 has 16 amino acids. Germline loops: CDR1 SEHNR, CDR2 FQNEAQ (reference sequence). Trimming at V came to 1 base and at J to 6 bases, leaving 11 bases not matched to a gene. CDR3 residues: CASSLGLQDRLDGYTF. The DNA of the CDR3 is TGTGCCAGCAGCTTAGGACTTCAGGACAGGCTCGATGGCTACACCTTC.

V is TRBV7-9 and J is TRBJ2-2; 8 bases are a match to TRBD1. This CDR3 contains 16 residues. Trimming removed 4 bases from V and 4 bases from J; junction bases left unmatched: 8. The germline CDR1 and CDR2 sequences are SEHNR and FQNEAQ (reference sequence). The CDR3 sequence is CASSSTGEVVTGELFF. In DNA form, the CDR3 reads TGTGCCAGCAGCTCGACAGGGGAAGTAGTCACCGGGGAGCTGTTTTTT.

Comments on this clone: Other DNA sequences within the sample encode an identical CDR3. The gene calls are TRBV7-9 and TRBJ2-2; D possibly corresponds to TRBD2 (6 bases). Germline-derived CDR1 and CDR2 are SEHNR and FQNEAQ (reference sequence). Trimming pared 5 bases from V and 6 bases from J, leaving 19 bases between. The CDR3 totals 16 residues. In DNA, the CDR3 is TGTGCCAGCAGCCTACTAGCTACTCGAATTCCCGGGGAGCTGTTTTTT. It is translated as CASSLLATRIPGELFF. The entire variable domain, with the rest obtained from reference TRBV7-9 and TRBJ2-2, is as follows: DTGVSQNPRHKITKRGQNVTFRCDPISEHNRLYWYRQTLGQGPEFLTYFQNEAQLEKSRLLSDRFSAERPKGSFSTLEIQRTEQGDSAMYLCASSLLATRIPGELFFGEGSRLTVL.